What follows describes a single T cell receptor beta chain. Its target is unknown. The sample is drawn from a study of T cells expressing NK-cell markers. The overall study: It was sorted CD3+CD56-NKG2C+, CD3+CD56+NKG2C- and CD3+CD56+NKG2C+ T cells that provided the TCR beta repertoires. Study observations and caveats: Clarity on HCMV specificity was lacking for the expanded NKG2C+ T cell clones. Several donors likewise had their CD3+CD56-NKG2C+ fraction led by these clonotypes.

Making the TCR beta cDNA relied on 5'RACE template switching with UMIs. From the 5' RACE reads, TCRdb lists one entry per CDR3 protein and no DNA. This sample lists under 200,000 distinct CDR3 sequences; its ten largest clones have approximately 17%. Sequencing input: blood T cells: a sorted CD56 or NKG2C T cell subset, CD4+ or CD8+ T cells, or bulk PBMC T cells (not recorded which). The receptor was isolated from a woman between 18 and 75 years old in good health.

CDR3: CASSGDVGGTGELFF. J is TRBJ2-2 and V is TRBV5-1. The CDR3 has 15 residues. Germline V gene sequence: CDR1 SGHRS, CDR2 YFSETQ.